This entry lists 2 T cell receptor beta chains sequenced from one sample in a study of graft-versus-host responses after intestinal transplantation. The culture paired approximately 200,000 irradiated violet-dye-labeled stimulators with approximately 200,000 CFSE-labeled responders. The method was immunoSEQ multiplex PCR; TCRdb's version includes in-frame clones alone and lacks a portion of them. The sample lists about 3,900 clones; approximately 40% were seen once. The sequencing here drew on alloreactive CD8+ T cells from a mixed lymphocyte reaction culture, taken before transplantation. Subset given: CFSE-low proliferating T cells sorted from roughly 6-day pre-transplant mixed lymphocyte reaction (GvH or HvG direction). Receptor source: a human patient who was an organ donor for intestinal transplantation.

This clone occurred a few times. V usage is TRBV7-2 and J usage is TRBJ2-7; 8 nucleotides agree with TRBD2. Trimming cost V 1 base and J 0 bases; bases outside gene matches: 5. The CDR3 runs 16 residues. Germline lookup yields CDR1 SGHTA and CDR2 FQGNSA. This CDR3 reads CASSLVGLAPSYEQYF. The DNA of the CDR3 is TGTGCCAGCAGCTTAGTCGGACTAGCTCCCTCCTACGAGCAGTACTTC.

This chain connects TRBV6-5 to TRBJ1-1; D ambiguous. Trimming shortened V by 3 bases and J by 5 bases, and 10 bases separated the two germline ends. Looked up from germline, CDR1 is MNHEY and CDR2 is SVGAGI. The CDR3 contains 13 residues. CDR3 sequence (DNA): TGTGCCAGCAGTTATACCGCAGGTACTGAAGCTTTCTTT. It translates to CASSYTAGTEAFF.